In this sample, the clone carrying this T cell receptor (beta chain) turned up a few times. Its cognate antigen is unknown. The trim removed 3 bases at V and 5 bases at J, leaving 6 bases unmatched. The germline CDR1 and CDR2 sequences are SGDLS and YYNGEE. This CDR3 contains 14 residues. This entry comes from a study of cytomegalovirus exposure and HLA in healthy donors. Study-wide points: The investigators catalogued 150 or so TCR beta chains as cytomegalovirus-associated.

Primers: 60 Vbeta forward and 13 Jbeta reverse. Measured with immunoSEQ multiplex PCR; TCRdb has only the in-frame clones, and not every one. There are approximately 72,000 clones in the sample; roughly four fifths occur only once, and under 2.5% lies in the top ten. This chain uses TRBV9 with TRBJ2-5; TRBD1 aligns across 8 bases. This sequence originates from a man aged 18 to 30 in good health and CMV-seronegative. The source material was PBMCs. DNA of the CDR3: TGTGCCAGCAGCGCGGACAGGGTTTGGGAGACCCAGTACTTC. It is translated as CASSADRVWETQYF.